Shown below are 6 T cell receptor beta chains from a single sample sequenced in a study of cytomegalovirus exposure and HLA in healthy donors. With 60 Vbeta and 13 Jbeta primers, the PCR was carried out. Method: immunoSEQ multiplex PCR; TCRdb's copy keeps in-frame clones and lacks some. The data show 170,000 or so clones, just under 80% seen once. Sequenced input: PBMCs. These receptors came from a woman between 45 and 65 years old in good health and CMV-seropositive.

V usage is TRBV27 and J usage is TRBJ1-2, with 7 bases lining up with TRBD1. The CDR3 has 14 residues. Unmatched junction bases numbered 7, after V lost 3 bases and J lost 6 bases. Germline CDR1 reads MNHEY; CDR2 reads SMNVEV (reference sequence). The CDR3 reads CASSFRRQGHGYTF. The CDR3 region has the DNA TGTGCCAGCAGTTTCAGACGACAGGGTCATGGCTACACCTTC.

The J gene is TRBJ2-7, the V gene TRBV7-8; 13 bases map to TRBD2. The junction had 3 bases not matched to a gene; V was cut back by 2 bases and J by 2 bases. In germline, CDR1 is SGHVS, CDR2 FQNEAQ. The length of the CDR3 is 16 residues. CDR3 in amino acids: CASSLIGLAGAYEQYF. The CDR3 DNA reads TGTGCCAGCAGCTTAATAGGACTAGCGGGAGCCTACGAGCAGTACTTC.

This sequence joins TRBV7-2 and TRBJ1-2; D perhaps matches TRBD1 (6 bases). Germline lookup yields CDR1 SGHTA and CDR2 FQGNSA. This CDR3 is 14 amino acids long. Trimming removed 3 bases at V and 4 bases at J, with 12 bases between. The CDR3 nucleotides read TGTGCCAGCAGCTTCTACCAGGGGAGCTATGGCTACACCTTC. Its protein is CASSFYQGSYGYTF.

As concerns this clone: A junction end diverges from the germline sequence, so it may reflect a read error. V is TRBV5-4 and J is TRBJ2-6, with D possibly matching TRBD1 (5 bases). From germline, CDR1 is SGHNT and CDR2 YYREEE (reference sequence). CDR3 length equals 16 residues. CDR3 amino acids: CASSLMTTAGANGLTF. As DNA, the CDR3 is TGTGCCAGCAGCTTGATGACAACGGCTGGGGCCAACGGCCTGACTTTC.

This chain links TRBV27 with TRBJ2-5, with 11 positions matching TRBD2. The CDR3 covers 13 residues. The V gene end was trimmed by 8 bases and the J gene end by 4 bases; junction bases not matched to a gene: 3. The germline gives CDR1 MNHEY, CDR2 SMNVEV (reference sequence). The CDR3 DNA reads as TGTGCCAGCCGTGGACTAGCGGGAGAGACCCAGTACTTC. The encoded protein is CASRGLAGETQYF.

The chain has TRBV6-6 and TRBJ2-1, with a possible D match to TRBD2 (5 bases). CDR1 is MNHNY, CDR2 SVGAGI, per germline (reference sequence). Deletions cut 5 bases from V and 7 bases from J, with 6 bases between. The CDR3 loop spans 11 amino acids. The CDR3 DNA reads TGTGCCAGCAGTAGGGAGAATGAGCAGTTCTTC. Its translation: CASSRENEQFF.